The clone carrying this TCR beta chain was seen only a few times. The data were obtained in a study of blood T cell repertoires in COVID-19. Profiling relied on immunoSEQ multiplex PCR, and the TCRdb table lists in-frame clones only, not all of them. This sample carries under 120,000 clones, approximately 81% of them seen once, and the ten largest clones take 2.1%. The TCR was taken from a human donor in a cohort sampled during active COVID-19. Sequencing was performed on peripheral blood.

CDR3 DNA sequence: TGTGCCAGCAGCATCGGACTAGCGGCTCGCTACGAGCAGTACTTC. Translation gives CASSIGLAARYEQYF. The chain employs TRBV3-1 (or the pseudogene TRBV3-2) and TRBJ2-7; 10 nucleotides match TRBD2. The V and J ends lost 5 bases and 3 bases, in that order; junction bases with no gene match: 7. Germline assignment: CDR1 LGHDT and CDR2 YNNKEL (reference sequence). The CDR3 is 15 residues long.